These 27 T cell receptor beta chains were all obtained from the same sample, sequenced in a study of blood T cell repertoires in COVID-19. Here immunoSEQ multiplex PCR was the method, and the copy in TCRdb shows in-frame clones only, minus some. The repertoire holds more than 150,000 clones, roughly 76% seen once, with 12% in the top ten. The sequenced sample was peripheral blood. The origin of the receptors is a woman aged 80 or over with COVID-19, enrolled during active disease.

CDR3 nucleotide sequence: TGTGCCAGCAGTTTTCTGGGACAGGGAACAAATCAGCCCCAGCATTTT. Amino acid sequence: CASSFLGQGTNQPQHF. This chain uses TRBV28 with TRBJ1-5; TRBD1 matches at 9 bases. CDR1 and CDR2 from the germline V gene are MDHEN and SYDVKM. V trimming: 3 bases; J trimming: 4 bases; junction bases outside the gene matches: 7. CDR3 length equals 16 residues. Together with reference TRBV28 and TRBJ1-5, the CDR3 gives the full variable domain: DVKVTQSSRYLVKRTGEKVFLECVQDMDHENMFWYRQDPGLGLRLIYFSYDVKMKEKGDIPEGYSVSREKKERFSLILESASTNQTSMYLCASSFLGQGTNQPQHFGDGTRLSIL.

The V and J genes are TRBV25-1 and TRBJ2-5, with TRBD1 identical over 9 bases. This CDR3 region has 15 residues. After removal of 6 bases from V and 5 bases from J, the junction contained 10 bases not matched to a gene. The germline V gene has CDR1 MGHDK and CDR2 SYGVNS. The CDR3 protein is CASRLTGGIMETQYF. CDR3 bases: TGTGCCAGCAGATTAACAGGGGGCATAATGGAGACCCAGTACTTC.

The chain couples TRBV27 to TRBJ1-1, with D unresolved. V was trimmed by 4 bases and J by 5 bases, leaving 8 bases between them. The germline V gene encodes CDR1 MNHEY and CDR2 SMNVEV (reference sequence). This CDR3 is built from 12 residues. The CDR3 loop is CASSSLRTEAFF. The CDR3 DNA reads as TGTGCCAGCAGTTCCTTGAGGACTGAAGCTTTCTTT.

This chain joins TRBV28 and TRBJ1-3; maybe TRBD1 (6 bases). The CDR3 is made up of 15 amino acids. CDR1 and CDR2 from the germline V gene are MDHEN and SYDVKM. V was pared by 3 bases and J by 0 bases, with 9 bases between. The CDR3 DNA reads TGTGCCAGCAGTTTGTGGGGGCTCTCTGGAAACACCATATATTTT. Amino acid sequence: CASSLWGLSGNTIYF.

A few counts support this clone. The rearrangement joins TRBV18 to TRBJ1-4; 7 nucleotides line up with TRBD1. The CDR3 has 15 amino acids. Unmatched junction bases numbered 10, after V lost 4 bases and J lost 8 bases. From germline, CDR1 is KGHSH and CDR2 LQKENI. The CDR3 protein is CASSRIQGFGEKLFF. Here the CDR3 DNA reads TGTGCCAGCTCACGAATACAGGGGTTCGGAGAAAAACTGTTTTTT.

The chain carries TRBV6-5 and TRBJ1-1; 7 bases match TRBD1. The CDR3 length is 13 residues. After removal of 8 bases from V and 4 bases from J, the junction contained 7 bases not matched to a gene. CDR1 and CDR2 (germline): MNHEY, SVGAGI. As DNA, the CDR3 is TGTGCCAGCCGGAACAGGGGAACCACTGAAGCTTTCTTT. Its protein product is CASRNRGTTEAFF.

A note on this clone: Compared with germline, one end of the junction differs, possibly owing to a read error. The chain joins TRBV2 to TRBJ2-3; 13 bases are shared with TRBD2. From germline, CDR1 is SNHLY and CDR2 FYNNEI. This CDR3 is 15 amino acids long. The chain's CDR3 is CVSRTRTSGGDTQYF. CDR3 DNA sequence: TGTGTCAGCAGAACTAGGACTAGCGGGGGAGATACGCAGTATTTT.

This rearrangement joins TRBV9 to TRBJ2-5; D is undetermined. The CDR3 is made up of 13 amino acids. The V gene lost 2 bases and the J gene lost 3 bases, with 8 bases spanning the gap. Germline V CDR1 and CDR2: SGDLS, YYNGEE. CDR3: CASSVSAKETQYF. The CDR3 region has the DNA TGTGCCAGCAGCGTGTCAGCGAAAGAGACCCAGTACTTC.

The genes are TRBV19 and TRBJ1-2, with TRBD1 identical over 8 bases. V lost 6 bases and J lost 6; bases outside the gene matches: 9. The CDR3 is 14 residues long. Germline V gene data show CDR1 as LNHDA and CDR2 as SQIVND (reference sequence). The CDR3 protein is CASSPGQAWDGYTF. The CDR3 coding sequence is TGTGCCAGTAGCCCGGGACAGGCCTGGGATGGCTACACCTTC.

The V and J genes are TRBV10-3 and TRBJ1-5; D remains ambiguous. In germline, CDR1 is ENHRY, CDR2 SYGVKD. V lost 2 bases and J lost 0, with 5 bases in between. This CDR3 contains 14 residues. The CDR3 coding sequence is TGTGCCATCAGTGAGGGACTTAGCAATCAGCCCCAGCATTTT. It codes for CAISEGLSNQPQHF.

The rearrangement uses TRBV5-6 and TRBJ1-2; TRBD1 matches at 7 bases. CDR1 is SGHDT, CDR2 YYEEEE, per germline. The V gene end was trimmed by 1 base and the J gene end by 7 bases; junction bases not matched to a gene: 7. The CDR3 consists of 14 residues. The CDR3 protein is CASSLNRGKFGYTF. In DNA form, the CDR3 reads TGTGCCAGCAGCTTGAACAGGGGAAAGTTTGGCTACACCTTC.

The rearrangement links TRBV9 to TRBJ1-6, with unresolved D. V was clipped by 3 bases and J by 8 bases, with 12 bases between them. CDR1 and CDR2 (germline): SGDLS, YYNGEE. The CDR3 consists of 14 residues. This chain's CDR3 is CASSAGLLDSPLHF. For the CDR3, the DNA is TGTGCCAGCAGCGCCGGACTGCTGGATTCACCCCTCCACTTT.

The V gene is TRBV6-2 or TRBV6-3, the J gene TRBJ2-7; 11 bases are shared with TRBD1. This CDR3 is built from 14 residues. Trimming took 5 bases from V and 3 from J; bases not matched to a gene: 3. Germline CDR1 and CDR2: MNHEY and SVGEGT. The CDR3 coding sequence is TGTGCCAGCAGTAGGGACAGGGGGTTCTACGAGCAGTACTTC. Translation: CASSRDRGFYEQYF.

CDR3 in amino acids: CARGGPSGNTGELFF. CDR3 coding DNA: TGTGCCAGGGGGGGGCCTAGCGGAAACACCGGGGAGCTGTTTTTT. The V gene is TRBV7-2, the J gene TRBJ2-2; a possible D gene is TRBD2 (7 bases). CDR1 and CDR2 from the germline V gene are SGHTA and FQGNSA. The CDR3 is made up of 15 amino acids. V was cut by 9 bases and J by 2 bases, with 16 bases left in between.

The chain recombines TRBV4-1 with TRBJ2-1; D unresolved. V lost 2 bases and J lost 8, with 13 bases in between. Germline CDR1 is MGHRA and CDR2 is YSYEKL. The CDR3 is made up of 14 amino acids. Written as DNA, the CDR3 is TGCGCCAGCAGCCAAATTTTTCGATCGGATGAGCAGTTCTTC. This codes for CASSQIFRSDEQFF.

This clone was observed a handful of times. The gene calls are TRBV6-1 and TRBJ2-2; 11 bases line up with TRBD2. V shed 3 bases and J 6 bases; nucleotides not matched to a gene: 6. Germline assignment: CDR1 MNHNS and CDR2 SASEGT. The CDR3 totals 16 residues. The CDR3 coding sequence is TGTGCCAGCAGTGAGACTAGCGGGATAGGGCCCGGGGAGCTGTTTTTT. This gives the protein CASSETSGIGPGELFF.

This chain connects TRBV7-8 to TRBJ1-3; D not resolved. This CDR3 region has 12 residues. CDR1 is SGHVS and CDR2 is FQNEAQ in the germline V gene. V gave up 4 bases and J gave up 8 bases, with 9 bases separating them. This CDR3 is CASSSAGYTIYF. The CDR3 DNA reads as TGTGCCAGCAGCTCAGCCGGGTACACCATATATTTT.

The chain carries TRBV19 and TRBJ2-7, with a weak D call TRBD1 (5 bases). The CDR3 has 14 amino acids. The germline V gene encodes CDR1 LNHDA and CDR2 SQIVND (reference sequence). Trimming took 5 bases from V and 5 from J, leaving 16 bases between them. CDR3 coding DNA: TGTGCCAGTAGTCTCGGACACAGGTCCCACGAGCAGTACTTC. Protein product: CASSLGHRSHEQYF.

The chain couples TRBV7-8 to TRBJ1-2, with 8 bases aligning to TRBD1. Germline V gene data show CDR1 as SGHVS and CDR2 as FQNEAQ. This CDR3 contains 15 residues. J gave up 2 bases and V 2 bases, and 4 bases lay outside the gene matches. CDR3 sequence: CASSLNRGGNYGYTF. The CDR3 DNA sequence: TGTGCCAGCAGCTTAAACAGGGGGGGAAACTATGGCTACACCTTC.

The V gene is TRBV5-1, the J gene TRBJ2-3; D possibly corresponds to TRBD2 (6 bases). Trimming pared 0 bases from V and 6 bases from J, leaving 17 bases between. The CDR3 contains 16 residues. Germline assignment: CDR1 SGHRS and CDR2 YFSETQ. For the CDR3, the DNA is TGCGCCAGCAGCTTGGGGGGGACTGGGGCCTCCGATACGCAGTATTTT. Translated: CASSLGGTGASDTQYF.

V and J are TRBV5-4 and TRBJ2-7; tentative D call: TRBD1 (5 bases). Deletions cut 0 bases from V and 6 bases from J, with 16 bases between. Germline CDR1 is SGHNT and CDR2 is YYREEE (reference sequence). The CDR3 length is 15 residues. This CDR3 is CASSLGAGMGGEQYF. CDR3 coding DNA: TGTGCCAGCAGCTTGGGGGCAGGGATGGGCGGCGAGCAGTACTTC. Combining the CDR3 with reference TRBV5-4 and TRBJ2-7 gives the whole variable domain ETGVTQSPTHLIKTRGQQVTLRCSSQSGHNTVSWYQQALGQGPQFIFQYYREEENGRGNFPPRFSGLQFPNYSSELNVNALELDDSALYLCASSLGAGMGGEQYFGPGTRLTVT.

The chain couples TRBV6-5 to TRBJ1-1, with 9 bases matching TRBD1. Germline values: CDR1 MNHEY, CDR2 SVGAGI. V lost 6 bases and J lost 6; bases outside the gene matches: 8. CDR3 length: 14 amino acids. The CDR3 nucleotides are TGTGCCAGCAGCCTAGGTGGGACAGGGTCTGAAGCTTTCTTT. Encoded protein: CASSLGGTGSEAFF.

This chain connects TRBV10-3 to TRBJ2-3; TRBD2 agrees at 7 bases. CDR1 and CDR2 (germline): ENHRY, SYGVKD. The CDR3 length is 14 residues. The V gene end was trimmed by 6 bases and the J gene end by 1 base; junction bases not matched to a gene: 4. Written as DNA, the CDR3 is TGTGCCATCAGGGCAAGCGGGGGCACAGATACGCAGTATTTT. This codes for CAIRASGGTDTQYF.

This clone has a single count. The rearrangement joins TRBV27 to TRBJ1-6; TRBD1 is a possible D gene (6 bases). The CDR3 extends over 15 amino acids. V lost 5 bases and J 7 bases, leaving 15 bases between the germline ends. The germline gives CDR1 MNHEY, CDR2 SMNVEV (reference sequence). The DNA for the CDR3 is TGTGCCAGCAGTCCTCAGGGGTTGGACAATTCACCCCTCCACTTT. Translating it yields CASSPQGLDNSPLHF.

This clone was counted only a few times. J is TRBJ1-2 and V is TRBV7-9; D uncertain. The CDR3 loop spans 12 amino acids. The ends were cut back, 5 bases at V and 3 bases at J, with 7 bases in the middle. Germline V lookup: CDR1 SEHNR, CDR2 FQNEAQ (reference sequence). The CDR3 reads CASSPQHYGYTF. Written as DNA, the CDR3 is TGTGCCAGCAGCCCACAGCACTATGGCTACACCTTC.

V gene TRBV9 combines with J gene TRBJ2-1; weak D call: TRBD2 (6 bases). The germline V and J ends were trimmed by 3 bases and 7 bases, with 14 bases remaining between them. The CDR3 totals 14 residues. Germline V gene sequence: CDR1 SGDLS, CDR2 YYNGEE. The chain's CDR3 is CASSARGLLNEQFF. The CDR3, as DNA: TGTGCCAGCAGCGCAAGGGGACTTCTAAATGAGCAGTTCTTC. The variable domain in full, with the rest retrieved from reference TRBV9 and TRBJ2-1, is DSGVTQTPKHLITATGQRVTLRCSPRSGDLSVYWYQQSLDQGLQFLIQYYNGEERAKGNILERFSAQQFPDLHSELNLSSLELGDSALYFCASSARGLLNEQFFGPGTRLTVL.

V and J are TRBV6-5 and TRBJ1-6; 7 bases are a match to TRBD1. The CDR3 extends over 15 amino acids. After removal of 0 bases from V and 13 bases from J, the junction contained 9 bases not matched to a gene. Germline V gene data show CDR1 as MNHEY and CDR2 as SVGAGI. The CDR3 DNA reads TGTGCCAGCAGTTACTCGAATAGGGGGCGTTCGCCCCTCCACTTT. Amino acid sequence: CASSYSNRGRSPLHF.